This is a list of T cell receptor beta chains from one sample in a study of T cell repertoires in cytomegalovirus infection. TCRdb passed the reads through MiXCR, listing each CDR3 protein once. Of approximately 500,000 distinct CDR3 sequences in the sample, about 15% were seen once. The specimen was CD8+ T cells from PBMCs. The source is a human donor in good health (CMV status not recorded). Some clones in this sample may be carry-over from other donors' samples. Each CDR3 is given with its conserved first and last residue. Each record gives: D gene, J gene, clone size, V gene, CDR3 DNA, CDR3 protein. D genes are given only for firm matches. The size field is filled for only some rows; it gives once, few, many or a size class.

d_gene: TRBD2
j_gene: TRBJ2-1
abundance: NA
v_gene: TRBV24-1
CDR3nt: TGTGCCACCAGTGACGGGGGGGCCTACTACAATGAGCAGTTCTTC
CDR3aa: CATSDGGAYYNEQFF

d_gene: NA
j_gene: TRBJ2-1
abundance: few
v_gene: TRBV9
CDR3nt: TGTGCCAGCAGCGAGCCCGTGGGGGGGGCCCTCAATGAGCAGTTCTTC
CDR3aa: CASSEPVGGALNEQFF

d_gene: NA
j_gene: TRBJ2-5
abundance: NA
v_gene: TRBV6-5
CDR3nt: TGTGCCAGCTCTCACGGGGCGGTGGACGAGACCCAGTACTTC
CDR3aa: CASSHGAVDETQYF

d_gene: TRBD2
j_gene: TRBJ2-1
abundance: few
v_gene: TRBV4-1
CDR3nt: TGCGCCAGCAGCCGGGGGACTAGCGGGAGCTCCTTGTACAATGAGCAGTTCTTC
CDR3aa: CASSRGTSGSSLYNEQFF

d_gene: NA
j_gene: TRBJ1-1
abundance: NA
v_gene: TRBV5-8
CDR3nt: TGTGCCAGCGGGAGGTGGGAATCTGTAGCTTTCTTT
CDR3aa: CASGRWESVAFF

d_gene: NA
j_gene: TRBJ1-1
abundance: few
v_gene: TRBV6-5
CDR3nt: TGTGCCAGCAGTTTAAATTGGAACACTGAAGCTTTCTTT
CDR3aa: CASSLNWNTEAFF

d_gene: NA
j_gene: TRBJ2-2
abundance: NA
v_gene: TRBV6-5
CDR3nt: TGTGCCAGCAGTTACACCGATTTCGGGAACACCGGGGAGCTGTTTTTT
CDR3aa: CASSYTDFGNTGELFF

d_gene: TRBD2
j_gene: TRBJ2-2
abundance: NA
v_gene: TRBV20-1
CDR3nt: TGCAGTGCTAGACCCCCCGGACTAGCGGGTGCGAACACCGGGGAGCTGTTTTTT
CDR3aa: CSARPPGLAGANTGELFF

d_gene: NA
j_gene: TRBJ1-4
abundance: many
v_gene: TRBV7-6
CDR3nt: TGTGCCAGCAGTCCCGCCAATGAAAAACTGTTTTTT
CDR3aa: CASSPANEKLFF

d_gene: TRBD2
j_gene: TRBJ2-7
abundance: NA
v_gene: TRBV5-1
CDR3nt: TGCGCCAGCAGCCAAACTAGCGGGGGCTCCTACGAGCAGTACTTC
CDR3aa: CASSQTSGGSYEQYF

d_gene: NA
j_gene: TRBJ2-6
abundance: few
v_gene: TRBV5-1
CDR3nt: TGCGCCAGCAGCTTCGGTGACGTGTGGGGTGGTGGTCTTGGGGCCAACGTCCTGACTTTC
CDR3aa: CASSFGDVWGGGLGANVLTF

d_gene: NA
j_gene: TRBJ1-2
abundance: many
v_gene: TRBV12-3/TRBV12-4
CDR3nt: TGTGCCAGCAGTCCCGTGGAGGGTAGTCCCTTAGTTGGCTACACCTTC
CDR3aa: CASSPVEGSPLVGYTF

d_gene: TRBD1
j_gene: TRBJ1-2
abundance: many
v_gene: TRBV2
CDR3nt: TGTGCCAGCAGTGAAAACCGGGGGACAGGGAGGGATGGCTACACCTTC
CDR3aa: CASSENRGTGRDGYTF

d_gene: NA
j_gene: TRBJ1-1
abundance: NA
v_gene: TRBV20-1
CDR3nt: TGCAGTGCTAGAGTAACCTTCTTGAACACTGAAGCTTTCTTT
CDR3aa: CSARVTFLNTEAFF

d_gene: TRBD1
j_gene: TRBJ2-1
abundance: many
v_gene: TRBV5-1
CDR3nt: TGCGCCAGCAGCTATGGACAGGGGGCATATGAGCAGTTCTTC
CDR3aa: CASSYGQGAYEQFF

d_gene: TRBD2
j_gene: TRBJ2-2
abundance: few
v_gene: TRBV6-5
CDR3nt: TGTGCCAGCAGTTACTCGCCTAGCGGGAGGGGTTACACCGGGGAGCTGTTTTTT
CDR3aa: CASSYSPSGRGYTGELFF

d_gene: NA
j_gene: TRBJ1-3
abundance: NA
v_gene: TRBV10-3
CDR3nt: TGTGCCATCAGTGATTGGGACCCCAAAGAGGCTGGAAACACCATATATTTT
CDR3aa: CAISDWDPKEAGNTIYF

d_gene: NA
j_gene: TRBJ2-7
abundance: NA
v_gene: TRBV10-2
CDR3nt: TGCGCCAGCAGTGAGTCTATGATCCGCTACGAGCAGTACTTC
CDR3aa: CASSESMIRYEQYF

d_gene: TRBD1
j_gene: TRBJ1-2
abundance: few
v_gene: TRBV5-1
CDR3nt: TGCGCCAGCAGCTTGAGTATCTGGGACAGGGCTGAGGACTATGGCTACACCTTC
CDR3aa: CASSLSIWDRAEDYGYTF

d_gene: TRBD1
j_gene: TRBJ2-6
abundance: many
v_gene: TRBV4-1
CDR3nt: TGCGCCAGCAGCCCCACCGGGACAGGGCTCTCTGGGGCCAACGTCCTGACTTTC
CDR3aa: CASSPTGTGLSGANVLTF

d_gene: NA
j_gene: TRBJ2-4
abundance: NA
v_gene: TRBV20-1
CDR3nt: TGCAGTGCTAGGTCCCGTCAGAACCTTATAGCCAAAAACATTCAGTACTTC
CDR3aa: CSARSRQNLIAKNIQYF

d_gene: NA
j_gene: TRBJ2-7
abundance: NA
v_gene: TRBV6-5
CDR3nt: TGTGCCAGTGTGGGTGGGCTGGGTAGGTACGAGCAGTACTTC
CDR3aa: CASVGGLGRYEQYF